This TCR beta chain stems from a study of T cell responses to AZD1222 COVID-19 vaccine. Regarding the study as a whole: Spike-wide coverage was observed for vaccine-associated CD4 TCRs, with dominant responses at 160-218 and 743-854. Donors were largely white British and mainly female; clonal diversity was possibly underestimated. Only a handful of AZD1222 recipients tested seropositive at baseline.

As concerns this clone: No antigen is known for it.

Clones were sequenced by immunoSEQ multiplex PCR, and TCRdb holds only the in-frame ones, with some missing. The table includes roughly 100,000 clones, approximately 88% detected once. The V gene lost 4 bases and the J gene lost 4 bases, with 5 bases spanning the gap. CDR1 is MNHEY and CDR2 is SVGAGI in the germline V gene. The length of the CDR3 is 11 residues. The sample was peripheral blood, taken 28 days after the second AZD1222 dose. The chain uses TRBV6-5 and TRBJ2-7; D is undetermined. The clonotype was recovered from an adult who received the AZD1222 COVID-19 vaccine. CDR3 amino acids: CASSSIYEQYF. The CDR3 nucleotides read TGTGCCAGCAGTTCTATATACGAGCAGTACTTC.